This entry is about one T cell receptor beta chain. This sample stems from a study of identical twins. A universal primer site was incorporated via template switching, and the cDNA contained unique molecular identifiers. A single record per CDR3 protein comes from TCRdb applying MiXCR to the 5' RACE reads. The table lists around 670,000 distinct CDR3 sequences, approximately 6.1% of them singletons. The ends were cut back, 7 bases at V and 8 bases at J, with 21 bases in the middle. CDR1 is SQVTM and CDR2 is ANQGSEA in the germline V gene. This CDR3 is built from 14 residues. This clonotype originated in a man between 18 and 29 years old in good health. The material sequenced was naive T cells sorted from blood. The chain combines TRBV29-1 with TRBJ2-1; D is ambiguous. Written as DNA, the CDR3 is TGCAGCGCCCGCCCACGGTTTGGGGTTCATGAGCAGTTCTTC. It is translated as CSARPRFGVHEQFF.